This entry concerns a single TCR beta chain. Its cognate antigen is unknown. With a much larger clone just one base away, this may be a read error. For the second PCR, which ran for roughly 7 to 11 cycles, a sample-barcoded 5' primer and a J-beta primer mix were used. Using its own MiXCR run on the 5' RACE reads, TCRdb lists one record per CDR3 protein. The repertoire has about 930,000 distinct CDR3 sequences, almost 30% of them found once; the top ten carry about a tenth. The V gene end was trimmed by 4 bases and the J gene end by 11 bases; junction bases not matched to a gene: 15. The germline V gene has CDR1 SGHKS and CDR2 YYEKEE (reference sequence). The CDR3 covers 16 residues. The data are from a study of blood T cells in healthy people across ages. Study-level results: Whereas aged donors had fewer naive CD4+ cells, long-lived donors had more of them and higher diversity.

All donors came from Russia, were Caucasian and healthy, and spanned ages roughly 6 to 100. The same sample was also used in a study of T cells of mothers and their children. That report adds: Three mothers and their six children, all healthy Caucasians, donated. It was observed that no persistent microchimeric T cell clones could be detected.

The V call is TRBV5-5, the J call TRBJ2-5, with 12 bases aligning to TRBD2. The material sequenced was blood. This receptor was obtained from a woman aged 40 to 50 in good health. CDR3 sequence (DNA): TGTGCCAGCAGCCCCCCGACTAGCGGGGGCGGGAATGAGCAGTACTTC. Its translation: CASSPPTSGGGNEQYF. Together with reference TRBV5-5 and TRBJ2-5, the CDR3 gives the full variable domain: DAGVTQSPTHLIKTRGQQVTLRCSPISGHKSVSWYQQVLGQGPQFIFQYYEKEERGRGNFPDRFSARQFPNYSSELNVNALLLGDSALYLCASSPPTSGGGNEQYFGPGTRLLVL.